This TCR beta chain was retrieved from a study of T-cell memory formation after mild COVID-19. Findings of the study overall: That cross-reactive memory joined was suggested by some responding clones appearing in pre-infection memory.

TCRdb re-derived calls from the 5' RACE reads in MiXCR, one entry per CDR3 protein. Altogether 120,000 to 150,000 distinct CDR3 sequences are present, under 25% being singletons, with the ten largest covering approximately 2.4%. This clonotype occurred a few times. Its antigen is not identified. The receptor was derived from an adult woman who had mild COVID-19 (a few samples of this study predate the infection). Cell type and time point are not known. Sequenced material: PBMCs or a T cell subset sorted from them (not recorded which).

The CDR3 DNA sequence: TGCAGTGCGCCGGGACTAGCGAGATACAATGAGCAGTTCTTC. Its translation: CSAPGLARYNEQFF. V usage is TRBV20-1 and J usage is TRBJ2-1; 10 bases agree with TRBD2. This CDR3 is 14 amino acids long. Germline-derived CDR1 and CDR2 are DFQATT and SNEGSKA (reference sequence). V was clipped by 6 bases and J by 4 bases; unmatched bases: 6.